One sample yielded the 29 T cell receptor beta chains listed below, sequenced in a study of tumor and adjacent non-tumor tissue in lung cancer. The library came from three nested PCR rounds adapted from ARM-PCR protocols. Using its own MiXCR run on the multiplex PCR reads, TCRdb lists one record per CDR3 protein. The table records under 250,000 distinct CDR3 sequences, 70% to 75% of them present only once. No cell sorting was done before RNA was extracted from the tissue. Sequencing input: lung tumor tissue. The receptors shown here come from a man in his sixties with non-small cell lung cancer.

This clonotype was seen many times. The rearrangement joins TRBV11-2 to TRBJ2-2; D perhaps matches TRBD2 (6 bases). Trimming shortened V by 5 bases and J by 2 bases, and 15 bases separated the two germline ends. Germline V gene sequence: CDR1 SGHAT, CDR2 FQNNGV. This CDR3 is 16 amino acids long. Here the CDR3 reads CASSPRGTLNTGELFF. The CDR3 DNA reads as TGTGCCAGCAGCCCCCGGGGGACCCTTAACACCGGGGAGCTGTTTTTT.

On this clonotype: The germline gene is not matched at one end of the junction; a read error may be the cause. The chain is built from TRBV12-3 or TRBV12-4 and TRBJ2-1; maybe TRBD2 (6 bases). CDR3 length: 15 residues. The CDR3, as DNA: TGTGCCAGCACCTTGGAGGACGGGGGAAGTGATGAGCAATTCTTC. Translating it yields CASTLEDGGSDEQFF.

V usage is TRBV7-9 and J usage is TRBJ2-7; D unresolved. The CDR3 spans 11 residues. Germline assignment: CDR1 SEHNR and CDR2 FQNEAQ (reference sequence). V was trimmed by 7 bases and J by 6 bases, leaving 10 bases between them. The CDR3 coding sequence is TGTGCCAGCAACTTCAGGAGCGAGCAGTACTTC. Protein sequence: CASNFRSEQYF. The whole variable domain, filled in from reference TRBV7-9 and TRBJ2-7, reads DTGVSQNPRHKITKRGQNVTFRCDPISEHNRLYWYRQTLGQGPEFLTYFQNEAQLEKSRLLSDRFSAERPKGSFSTLEIQRTEQGDSAMYLCASNFRSEQYFGPGTRLTVT.

By share, this clonotype counts as medium-sized. The V call is TRBV11-2, the J call TRBJ2-3; 10 bases fit TRBD2. CDR3 size: 16 residues. CDR1 SGHAT and CDR2 FQNNGV come from the germline V gene. V trimming: 3 bases; J trimming: 2 bases; junction bases outside the gene matches: 5. Here the CDR3 DNA reads TGTGCCAGCAGCTTCAGACTAGCGGGTCCCACAGATACGCAGTATTTT. Protein sequence: CASSFRLAGPTDTQYF.

Points on this clonotype: Since a much larger clone is just one base distant, this may be a read error. The chain couples TRBV6-5 to TRBJ2-2, with 9 bases that match TRBD1. Germline CDR1 and CDR2: MNHEY and SVGAGI. CDR3 length: 15 amino acids. The CDR3 DNA reads TGTGCCAGCAGCGACAGGGGGAGGGACACCGGGGACCTGTTTTTT. Translated: CASSDRGRDTGDLFF.

With respect to this clonotype: As the CDR3 is not closed by the conserved phenylalanine or tryptophan, this likely results from a read error. The chain couples TRBV11-3 to TRBJ2-2; D gene unclear. This CDR3 has 16 residues. Per the germline V gene, CDR1 is SGHNT and CDR2 is YENEEA. V lost 7 bases to trimming and J lost 5 bases, with 20 bases between them. The CDR3 sequence: CASNPLAAIETGELFC. As DNA, the CDR3 is TGTGCCAGCAACCCCCTCGCGGCTATAGAGACCGGGGAGCTGTTTTGT.

The rearrangement uses TRBV28 and TRBJ2-2; 9 nucleotides match TRBD1. With V trimmed by 6 bases and J by 5 bases, 10 bases remained unmatched. Per germline, CDR1 MDHEN and CDR2 SYDVKM. This CDR3 is 16 amino acids long. The CDR3 here is CASRATGTGWTGELFF. In DNA, the CDR3 is TGTGCCAGCAGAGCGACCGGGACAGGGTGGACCGGGGAGCTGTTTTTT.

Details on this clonotype: A much larger clone sits a single nucleotide away, making a read error possible. V is TRBV20-1 and J is TRBJ2-7; 8 bases align to TRBD2. V lost 5 bases to trimming and J lost 4 bases; unmatched junction nucleotides: 10. This CDR3 has 14 residues. Germline CDR1 reads DFQATT; CDR2 reads SNEGSKA (reference sequence). CDR3 amino acids: CSARGGPGVYEQYF. CDR3 nucleotide sequence: TGCAGTGCTCGCGGGGGGCCTGGGGTTTACGAGCAGTACTTC.

Concerning this clonotype: A much larger clone lies one base from this, so it may be a read error. The genes are TRBV6-1 and TRBJ1-5; D not certain. The CDR3 has 16 residues. Germline values: CDR1 MNHNS, CDR2 SASEGT. The CDR3 DNA follows: TGTGCCAGCAGTGAAAGAGCGGTAAGCACCAATCGGCCCCAGCATTTT. It specifies CASSERAVSTNRPQHF.

Of note for this clonotype: Germline and junction disagree at one end, which may indicate a read error. This chain connects TRBV18 to TRBJ2-5, with D unresolved. The CDR3 sequence is 14 residues long. Germline V gene sequence: CDR1 KGHSH, CDR2 LQKENI. This chain's CDR3 is CASSSPNLQETQYF. Here the CDR3 DNA reads TGTGCCAGCTCGTCACCCAATCTGCAAGAGACTCAGTACTTC.

Concerning this clonotype: A much larger clone differs by one base, so this may be a read error. The chain joins TRBV6-2 or TRBV6-3 to TRBJ1-2, with D hard to call. V dropped 7 bases and J dropped 1 base, with 16 bases sitting between them. Looked up from germline, CDR1 is MNHEY and CDR2 is SVGEGT. This CDR3 has 15 amino acids. This chain's CDR3 is CASTLAVVFNYGYTF. The CDR3 DNA sequence: TGTGCCAGCACCCTCGCGGTGGTTTTTAACTATGGCTACACCTTC.

Only one count was recorded for this clonotype. It may be a read error: a sequence one base away is much more abundant. The V call is TRBV6-1, the J call TRBJ1-5; no definite D call. Per germline, CDR1 MNHNS and CDR2 SASEGT. This CDR3 has 14 amino acids. The DNA of the CDR3 is TGTGCCAGCAGTGCCTGGGTGGGCAATCAGTCCCAGCATTTT. Translated, it gives CASSAWVGNQSQHF.

The chain is built from TRBV29-1 and TRBJ2-3, with D maybe TRBD1 (6 bases). The length of the CDR3 is 14 residues. Trimming left V 8 bases short and J 0 bases short, with 15 bases between. The V gene's germline CDR1 is SQVTM and CDR2 ANQGSEA. The CDR3 loop is CSLDGTSSTDTQYF. Written as DNA, the CDR3 is TGCAGCCTCGACGGGACATCAAGCACAGATACGCAGTATTTT.

As to this clonotype: A much more abundant neighbour one base away suggests this may be a read error. The chain joins TRBV29-1 to TRBJ2-7; D uncertain. The CDR3 loop spans 13 amino acids. Germline assignment: CDR1 SQVTM and CDR2 ANQGSEA. The V and J ends lost 2 bases and 2 bases respectively, with 10 bases between them. CDR3 protein: CSVEHYRTYEQYF. The CDR3 bases are TGCAGCGTTGAACACTATAGGACCTACGAGCAGTACTTC.

The CDR3: CTGGHGTEAFF. The CDR3 DNA reads as TGTACCGGAGGTCATGGGACTGAAGCTTTCTTT. The rearrangement uses TRBV30 and TRBJ1-1; D unresolved. Germline V gene lookup returns CDR1 GTSNPN and CDR2 SVGIG (reference sequence). The CDR3 has 11 residues.

The chain links TRBV6-1 to TRBJ1-6, with D uncertain. Germline CDR1 and CDR2: MNHNS and SASEGT. Trimming took 9 bases from V and 7 from J, leaving 13 bases between them. The CDR3 is 13 residues long. CDR3 DNA: TGTGCCAGGAGTCCTACAGAGAATTCACCCCTCCACTTT. Protein product: CARSPTENSPLHF.

A few counts support this clonotype. The chain recombines TRBV4-1 with TRBJ2-3; 8 bases fit TRBD1. The CDR3 spans 17 residues. The germline V gene encodes CDR1 MGHRA and CDR2 YSYEKL. The V gene end was trimmed by 2 bases and the J gene end by 6 bases; junction bases not matched to a gene: 13. DNA of the CDR3: TGCGCCAGCAGCCAATCGAGGTGGGACAGGAGGGGGGATACGCAGTATTTT. Its protein product is CASSQSRWDRRGDTQYF.

Regarding this clonotype: Without the conserved terminal phenylalanine or tryptophan, this CDR3 likely stems from a read error. The chain is built from TRBV20-1 and TRBJ1-6; D remains ambiguous. There are 13 residues in the CDR3. Per the germline V gene, CDR1 is DFQATT and CDR2 is SNEGSKA (reference sequence). CDR3 amino acids: CSASRRVDSPLHY. CDR3 in DNA: TGTAGTGCTAGTCGGAGAGTGGACTCACCCCTCCACTAT.

Concerning this clonotype itself: This sequence may be a read error, since a much larger clone differs from it by one base. The V and J genes are TRBV29-1 and TRBJ2-1, with D uncertain. Germline V gives CDR1 SQVTM, CDR2 ANQGSEA. The CDR3 has 12 residues. The V end lost 3 bases, the J end lost 5 bases, and 8 bases lay between the germline ends. The CDR3 reads CSVDEWDNEQFF. The CDR3 bases are TGCAGCGTTGACGAGTGGGACAATGAGCAGTTCTTC.

The chain is built from TRBV12-3 or TRBV12-4 and TRBJ2-2; D possibly corresponds to TRBD1 (6 bases). The CDR3 consists of 16 residues. V shed 6 bases and J shed 5 bases, with 19 bases lying between them. CDR3 amino acids: CASRQPGQGITGELFF. The CDR3 nucleotides are TGTGCCAGCAGACAACCGGGACAAGGGATTACCGGGGAGCTGTTTTTT.

The CDR3 reads CASSYGAESARNIQYF. For the CDR3, the DNA is TGTGCCAGCAGTTACGGGGCCGAGTCGGCCCGAAACATTCAGTACTTC. J is TRBJ2-4 and V is TRBV6-5; a weak D match, TRBD1 (5 bases). Germline loops: CDR1 MNHEY, CDR2 SVGAGI. The V and J ends lost 2 bases and 6 bases respectively, with 17 bases between them. The CDR3 extends over 16 amino acids.

Of note for this clonotype: Its ends do not fully match the called genes, so a read error is possible. The chain couples TRBV24-1 to TRBJ2-5, with 7 bases lining up with TRBD1. Germline V CDR1 and CDR2: KGHDR, SFDVKD. The CDR3 covers 12 residues. CDR3 sequence (DNA): TGTGCTACCAGTGCACAGGGGGAGACCCAGTACTTC. Protein: CATSAQGETQYF.

The genes are TRBV5-1 and TRBJ2-7; TRBD2 matches 13 bases. Germline V CDR1 and CDR2: SGHRS, YFSETQ. This CDR3 has 14 residues. The junction had 3 bases not matched to a gene; V was cut back by 5 bases and J by 4 bases. CDR3 residues: CASRRTSGGYEQYF. Here the CDR3 DNA reads TGCGCCAGCAGAAGGACTAGCGGGGGTTACGAGCAGTACTTC.

Details on this clonotype: This is likely a read error, given that the CDR3 carries no conserved phenylalanine or tryptophan at its end. The chain recombines TRBV10-3 with TRBJ1-2, with a weak D call TRBD1 (6 bases). This CDR3 region has 11 residues. CDR1 and CDR2 (germline): ENHRY, SYGVKD. Trimming left V 7 bases short and J 8 bases short, with 11 bases between. CDR3 region: CAITGAGGYTI. The CDR3 DNA reads as TGTGCCATCACGGGGGCAGGAGGCTACACCATC.

This clonotype has only one observation. At one end the junction does not follow the germline gene, possibly because of a read error. Written as DNA, the CDR3 is TGCACTGCTAACCCAGGACAGGGGAGTTCACCCCTCCACTTT. It codes for CTANPGQGSSPLHF. The rearrangement links TRBV20-1 to TRBJ1-6; TRBD1 agrees at 9 bases. The CDR3 consists of 14 residues. Germline V CDR1 and CDR2: DFQATT, SNEGSKA (reference sequence).

The gene calls are TRBV20-1 and TRBJ2-7; 7 nucleotides match TRBD1. This CDR3 has 15 amino acids. The germline gives CDR1 DFQATT, CDR2 SNEGSKA (reference sequence). The J segment lost 0 bases and the V segment lost 5 bases, leaving 10 bases of the junction unmatched. CDR3 in DNA: TGCAGTGCTCAAACTCCCGACAGGGACTCCTACGAGCAGTACGTC. Translation gives CSAQTPDRDSYEQYV.

This clonotype came up a few times. The chain carries TRBV20-1 and TRBJ2-3, with D maybe TRBD1 (6 bases). In germline, CDR1 is DFQATT, CDR2 SNEGSKA (reference sequence). The V end lost 6 bases, the J end lost 0 bases, and 16 bases lay between the germline ends. This CDR3 contains 15 residues. CDR3 protein: CSAQRTATSTDTQYF. CDR3 nucleotide sequence: TGCAGTGCCCAAAGGACAGCAACTAGCACAGATACGCAGTATTTT.

This clonotype is a singleton in its sample. The rearrangement links TRBV6-2 or TRBV6-3 to TRBJ2-3, with D perhaps matching TRBD1 or TRBD2 (5 bases each). There are 17 residues in the CDR3. CDR1 MNHEY and CDR2 SVGEGT come from the germline V gene. Trimming removed 7 bases from V and 12 bases from J, with 32 bases in between. The CDR3 DNA reads as TGTGCCAGCAATTCCTCCCCGGGACGGGGCATCACAGATATCCAGTATTTT. Amino acids: CASNSSPGRGITDIQYF.

Notes on this clonotype: This may be a read error, as it is one base from a much larger clone. This chain uses TRBV29-1 with TRBJ2-5; D ambiguous. The germline V and J ends were trimmed by 3 bases and 5 bases, with 10 bases remaining between them. CDR1 and CDR2 from the germline V gene are SQVTM and ANQGSEA. The CDR3 is 12 residues long. CDR3 DNA sequence: TGCAGCGTTGAGGGCGACTCGGAGACCCAGTACTTC. Amino acid sequence: CSVEGDSETQYF. Based on the CDR3 plus reference TRBV29-1 and TRBJ2-5, the full variable domain is SAVISQKPSRDICQRGTSLTIQCQVDSQVTMMFWYRQQPGQSLTLIATANQGSEATYESGFVIDKFPISRPNLTFSTLTVSNMSPEDSSIYLCSVEGDSETQYFGPGTRLLVL.